This T cell receptor (beta chain) appears in the sequencing data of a study of blood T cells in healthy people across ages. This clonotype was seen repeatedly, ten times or more. Its antigen remains unidentified. The CDR3 length is 13 residues. V was shortened by 7 bases and J by 2 bases, with 14 bases between the two germline ends. CDR1 and CDR2 (germline): SQVTM, ANQGSEA. Overall study results and limits: PBMCs were not sorted, which prevented a conclusive comparison of naive versus antigen-experienced cells. The study lacked donor CMV status, which possibly confounded expanded clonotype changes.

Using a J-beta primer mix together with a sample-barcoded 5' primer, a second PCR was run for roughly 6 to 11 cycles. MiXCR was run by TCRdb on the 5' RACE reads, yielding one entry per CDR3 protein. The profile shows some 1.5 million distinct CDR3 sequences, 28% of them singletons. Sequencing input: blood. The clonotype was recovered from a woman in her 30s in good health. V usage is TRBV29-1 and J usage is TRBJ2-5; maybe TRBD1 (6 bases). The DNA for the CDR3 is TGCAGCGGGGACACGGGACCGCAAGAGACCCAGTACTTC. The encoded protein is CSGDTGPQETQYF.